This passage covers 8 T cell receptor beta chains from one sample sequenced in a study of OX40 agonist ivuxolimab in advanced cancers. Data came from immunoSEQ multiplex PCR; TCRdb stores just in-frame clones and leaves some out. The profile shows around 70,000 clones, 85% of them singletons. The sequencing here drew on CD4+ or CD8+ T cells sorted from blood, taken in a trial of the OX40 agonist ivuxolimab. These receptors came from an adult with an advanced solid tumor such as melanoma, head and neck, liver or kidney cancer.

The chain recombines TRBV4-2 with TRBJ1-1, with 9 positions matching TRBD1. The germline V gene encodes CDR1 LGHNA and CDR2 YNFKEQ. The ends lost 3 bases at V and 11 bases at J; junction bases unmatched: 10. The CDR3 runs to 14 residues. CDR3 nucleotide sequence: TGTGCCAGCAGCCAGGAGAAACAGGGGGCGTTTGCTTTCTTT. Translated, it gives CASSQEKQGAFAFF.

The chain employs TRBV6-5 and TRBJ1-1; 8 bases align to TRBD1. Germline trimming cut 4 bases from V and 9 bases from J; bases unmatched to any gene: 16. This CDR3 spans 16 amino acids. Germline assignment: CDR1 MNHEY and CDR2 SVGAGI. The CDR3 is CASSSPRQGPRGQAFF. The CDR3 DNA follows: TGTGCCAGCAGTTCCCCGAGACAGGGGCCGCGGGGTCAAGCTTTCTTT.

This clone was observed once. This chain connects TRBV28 to TRBJ2-1; 7 bases line up with TRBD2. This CDR3 region has 18 residues. Unmatched junction bases numbered 15, after V lost 6 bases and J lost 1 base. CDR1 and CDR2 (germline): MDHEN, SYDVKM. The CDR3 reads CASSSIMGAGRSYNEQFF. CDR3 sequence (DNA): TGTGCCAGCAGCTCGATTATGGGAGCGGGAAGGTCCTACAATGAGCAGTTCTTC.

The chain uses TRBV6-1 and TRBJ2-3, with D possibly TRBD1 on 5 matching bases. There are 14 residues in the CDR3. The germline V and J ends were trimmed by 5 bases and 6 bases, with 15 bases remaining between them. In germline, CDR1 is MNHNS, CDR2 SASEGT. CDR3 region: CASSTDRHSDTQYF. The CDR3 DNA reads TGTGCCAGCAGTACTGACAGACACTCGGATACGCAGTATTTT.

This CDR3 is CASSEQGNTEAFF. The CDR3, as DNA: TGTGCCAGCAGTGAACAGGGGAACACTGAAGCTTTCTTT. V and J are TRBV2 and TRBJ1-1; D is perhaps TRBD1 (5 bases). The V and J ends lost 2 bases and 1 base respectively, with 5 bases between them. The CDR3 contains 13 residues. The germline V gene encodes CDR1 SNHLY and CDR2 FYNNEI.

The chain links TRBV7-2 to TRBJ2-7; D might be TRBD1 (6 bases). Deletions cut 3 bases from V and 5 bases from J, with 17 bases between. Germline V gene data show CDR1 as SGHTA and CDR2 as FQGNSA. The CDR3 has 15 amino acids. The CDR3 nucleotides are TGTGCCAGCAGCTTCCAACAGGGCTTCCTAGACGAGCAGTACTTC. Translating it yields CASSFQQGFLDEQYF.

V usage is TRBV27 and J usage is TRBJ1-2; D is unresolved. Germline CDR1 MNHEY, CDR2 SMNVEV (reference sequence). V lost 5 bases to trimming and J lost 4 bases, with 14 bases between them. The CDR3 is 14 amino acids. The DNA for the CDR3 is TGTGCCAGCAGTATGTCATGGGAAACCTATGGCTACACCTTC. Protein: CASSMSWETYGYTF.

The chain links TRBV6-6 to TRBJ2-7, with D perhaps TRBD1 or TRBD2 (7 bases each). V was clipped by 0 bases and J by 2 bases, with 11 bases between them. The CDR3 consists of 15 residues. CDR1 and CDR2 from the germline V gene are MNHNY and SVGAGI (reference sequence). The DNA of the CDR3 is TGTGCCAGCAGTTACTCCAGGGGGGGGGCCTACGAGCAGTACTTC. As protein: CASSYSRGGAYEQYF.